Listed below are T cell receptor beta chains from one sample, sequenced in a study of blood T cell repertoires in COVID-19. Clones were sequenced by immunoSEQ multiplex PCR, and TCRdb holds only the in-frame ones, with some missing. The table lists around 500,000 clones, approximately 85% of them singletons. Sequenced: peripheral blood. All receptors derive from a human donor in a cohort sampled during active COVID-19. Both conserved end residues are part of each CDR3. D genes are given only for firm matches. Clone size is stated in some rows and not others, as once, few, many or a class when expanded.

>.|13|TRBJ2-3|TRBV27|.
TGTGCCAGCAGTTTCCGGCGAGCGGATACGCAGTATTTT
CASSFRRADTQYF
>TRBD2|15|TRBJ2-7|TRBV7-2|.
TGTGCCAGCAGCTTAACCGGGACTAGCGGGTCCGAGCAGTACTTC
CASSLTGTSGSEQYF
>.|17|TRBJ1-3|TRBV5-1|many
TGCGCCAGCAGCTTGTCGGCCTCCGGGGGAGTTGGAAACACCATATATTTT
CASSLSASGGVGNTIYF
>TRBD2|17|TRBJ2-2|TRBV20-1|.
TGCAGTGCTAGTCCTCCAAGCGGGAGGGCTCACACCGGGGAGCTGTTTTTT
CSASPPSGRAHTGELFF
>.|13|TRBJ1-1|TRBV25-1|.
TGTGCCAGCAGTGGACAGGTGAACACTGAAGCTTTCTTT
CASSGQVNTEAFF
>.|14|TRBJ2-5|TRBV19|.
TGTGCCAGTAGTATAGGGGCAGGGGAAGAGACCCAGTACTTC
CASSIGAGEETQYF
>TRBD2|16|TRBJ2-5|TRBV9|.
TGTGCCAGCAGCGTAGTCGGACTAGCTTCGGGAGAGACCCAGTACTTC
CASSVVGLASGETQYF
>.|15|TRBJ1-3|TRBV28|few
TGTGCCAGCAGTCCAGGGTTTCCTCCTGGAAACACCATATATTTT
CASSPGFPPGNTIYF
>.|16|TRBJ2-6|TRBV6-2/TRBV6-3|.
TGTGCCAGCAGTGTCACCACTAGCCCTGGGGCCAACGTCCTGACTTTC
CASSVTTSPGANVLTF
>.|13|TRBJ1-1|TRBV12-5|.
TGTGCTAGTGGCCTGGGAGGTTACACTGAAGCTTTCTTT
CASGLGGYTEAFF
>TRBD1|16|TRBJ1-2|TRBV5-6|few
TGTGCCAGCAGCGTCCCCGGGACAGGGGAATACTATGGCTACACCTTC
CASSVPGTGEYYGYTF
>.|15|TRBJ1-4|TRBV2|.
TGTGCCAGCAGTTCCCCCGGGTCAACTAATGAAAAACTGTTTTTT
CASSSPGSTNEKLFF
>TRBD2|14|TRBJ2-7|TRBV5-1|.
TGCGCCAGCAGCGCCAGCGGGAGGGCCTCCGAGCAGTACTTC
CASSASGRASEQYF
>TRBD1|13|TRBJ1-1|TRBV6-2/TRBV6-3|.
TGTGCCAGCAGCCGGCTTAGGACAGGAGAAGCTTTCTTT
CASSRLRTGEAFF
>.|16|TRBJ1-4|TRBV9|.
TGTGCCAGCAGCGTAGGGCATAGGGGTTCTGATGAAAAACTGTTTTTT
CASSVGHRGSDEKLFF
>TRBD2|16|TRBJ2-3|TRBV5-1|once
TGCGCCAGCAGCTTGTCGGCTAGCGGGAACACAGATACGCAGTATTTT
CASSLSASGNTDTQYF
>TRBD1|15|TRBJ1-5|TRBV18|.
TGTGCCAGCTCTCCCGGACAGGGAGGGGCTCAGCCCCAGCATTTT
CASSPGQGGAQPQHF
>.|17|TRBJ2-6|TRBV18|.
TGTGCCAGCTCCCTCGGGAGCCCCGGGTCTGGGGCCAACGTCCTGACTTTC
CASSLGSPGSGANVLTF
>.|14|TRBJ2-2|TRBV19|.
TGTGCCTCCCAGGGGGGAGGCAACACCGGGGAGCTGTTTTTT
CASQGGGNTGELFF
>.|15|TRBJ1-5|TRBV19|.
TGTGCCACCACCCCGGGACACAGCTCCTTCGAACCCCAGCATTTT
CATTPGHSSFEPQHF
>TRBD2|15|TRBJ2-4|TRBV29-1|.
TGCAGCGTTGAAGACTTGCGGGAGGCAAAAAACATTCAGTACTTC
CSVEDLREAKNIQYF
>TRBD1|15|TRBJ2-1|TRBV18|.
TGTGCCAGCTCACCATGGGGACAGGATGCCAATGAGCAGTTCTTC
CASSPWGQDANEQFF
>TRBD2|19|TRBJ2-3|TRBV7-3|once
TGTGCCAGCAGCTCGGACGCATCTCCCTCTAGCGGGAGCACAGATACGCAGTATTTT
CASSSDASPSSGSTDTQYF
>TRBD2|15|TRBJ2-3|TRBV5-4|.
TGTGCCAGCACGCGGGGGGGGCGGGGCACAGATACGCAGTATTTT
CASTRGGRGTDTQYF